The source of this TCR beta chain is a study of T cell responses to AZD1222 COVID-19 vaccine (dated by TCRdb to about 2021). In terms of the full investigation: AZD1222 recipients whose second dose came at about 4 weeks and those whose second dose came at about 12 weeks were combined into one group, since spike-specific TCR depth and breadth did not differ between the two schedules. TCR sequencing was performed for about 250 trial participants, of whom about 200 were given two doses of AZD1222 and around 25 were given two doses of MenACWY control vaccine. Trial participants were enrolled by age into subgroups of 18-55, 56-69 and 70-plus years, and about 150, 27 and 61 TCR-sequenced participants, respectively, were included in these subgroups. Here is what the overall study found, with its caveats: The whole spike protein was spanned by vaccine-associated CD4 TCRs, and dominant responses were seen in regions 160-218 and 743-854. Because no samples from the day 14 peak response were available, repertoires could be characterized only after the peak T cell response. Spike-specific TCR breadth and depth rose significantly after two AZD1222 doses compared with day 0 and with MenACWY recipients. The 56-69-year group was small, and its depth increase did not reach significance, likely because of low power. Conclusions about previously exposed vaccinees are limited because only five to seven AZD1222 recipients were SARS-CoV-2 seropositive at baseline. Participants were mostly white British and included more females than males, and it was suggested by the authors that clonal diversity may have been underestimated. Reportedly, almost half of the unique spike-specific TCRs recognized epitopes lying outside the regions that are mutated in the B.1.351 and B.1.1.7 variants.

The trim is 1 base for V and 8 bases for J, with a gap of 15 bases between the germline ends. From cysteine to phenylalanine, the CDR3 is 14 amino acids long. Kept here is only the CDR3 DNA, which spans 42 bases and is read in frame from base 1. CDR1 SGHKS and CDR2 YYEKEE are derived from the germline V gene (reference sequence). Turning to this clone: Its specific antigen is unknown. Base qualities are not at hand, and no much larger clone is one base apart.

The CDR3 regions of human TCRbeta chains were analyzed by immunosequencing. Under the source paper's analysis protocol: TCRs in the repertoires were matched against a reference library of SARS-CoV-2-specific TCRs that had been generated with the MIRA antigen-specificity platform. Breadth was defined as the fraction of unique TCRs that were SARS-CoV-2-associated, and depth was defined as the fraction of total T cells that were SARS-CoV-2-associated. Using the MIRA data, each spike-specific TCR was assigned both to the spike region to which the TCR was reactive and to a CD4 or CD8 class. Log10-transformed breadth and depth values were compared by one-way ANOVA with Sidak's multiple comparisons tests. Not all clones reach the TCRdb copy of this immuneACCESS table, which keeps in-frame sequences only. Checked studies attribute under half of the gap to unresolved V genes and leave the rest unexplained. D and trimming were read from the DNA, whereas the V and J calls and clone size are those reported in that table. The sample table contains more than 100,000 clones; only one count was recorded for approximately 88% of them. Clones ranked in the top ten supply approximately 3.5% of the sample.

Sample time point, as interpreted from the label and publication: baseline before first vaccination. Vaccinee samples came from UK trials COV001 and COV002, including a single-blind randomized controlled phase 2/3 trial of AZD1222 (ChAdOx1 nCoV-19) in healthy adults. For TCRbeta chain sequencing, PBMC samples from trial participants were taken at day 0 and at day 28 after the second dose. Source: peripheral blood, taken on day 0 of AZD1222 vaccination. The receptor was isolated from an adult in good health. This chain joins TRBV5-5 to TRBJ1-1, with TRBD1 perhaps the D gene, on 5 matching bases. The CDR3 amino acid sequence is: CASSLSWVWGEAFF. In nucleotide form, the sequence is TGTGCCAGCAGCTTGAGTTGGGTGTGGGGGGAAGCTTTCTTT. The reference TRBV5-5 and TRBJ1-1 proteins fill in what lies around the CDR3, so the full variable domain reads DAGVTQSPTHLIKTRGQQVTLRCSPISGHKSVSWYQQVLGQGPQFIFQYYEKEERGRGNFPDRFSARQFPNYSSELNVNALLLGDSALYLCASSLSWVWGEAFFGQGTRLTVV.